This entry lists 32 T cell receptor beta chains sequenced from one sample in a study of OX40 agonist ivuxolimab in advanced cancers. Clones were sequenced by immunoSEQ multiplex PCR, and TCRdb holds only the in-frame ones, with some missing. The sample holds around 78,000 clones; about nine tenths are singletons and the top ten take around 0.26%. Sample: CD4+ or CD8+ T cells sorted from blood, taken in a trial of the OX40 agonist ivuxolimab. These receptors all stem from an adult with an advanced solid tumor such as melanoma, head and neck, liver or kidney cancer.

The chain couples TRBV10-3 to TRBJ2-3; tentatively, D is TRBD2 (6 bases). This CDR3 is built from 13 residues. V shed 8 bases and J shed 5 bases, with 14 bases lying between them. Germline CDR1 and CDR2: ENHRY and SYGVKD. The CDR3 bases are TGTGCCATCGTGGACGGGAGTAAAGATACGCAGTATTTT. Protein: CAIVDGSKDTQYF.

The CDR3 bases are TGTGCCAGTAGGGACTCCGGGACTAGCGGGGGATACGAGCAGTACTTC. Protein sequence: CASRDSGTSGGYEQYF. The rearrangement uses TRBV19 and TRBJ2-7, with 14 nucleotides matching TRBD2. This CDR3 comprises 16 residues. Germline V gene lookup returns CDR1 LNHDA and CDR2 SQIVND (reference sequence). Trimming at V came to 6 bases and at J to 4 bases, leaving 8 bases not matched to a gene.

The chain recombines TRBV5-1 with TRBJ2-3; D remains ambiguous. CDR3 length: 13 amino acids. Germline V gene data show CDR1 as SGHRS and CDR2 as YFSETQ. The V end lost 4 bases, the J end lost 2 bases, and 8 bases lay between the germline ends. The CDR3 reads CASSAGYTDTQYF. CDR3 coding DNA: TGCGCCAGCAGCGCCGGATACACAGATACGCAGTATTTT.

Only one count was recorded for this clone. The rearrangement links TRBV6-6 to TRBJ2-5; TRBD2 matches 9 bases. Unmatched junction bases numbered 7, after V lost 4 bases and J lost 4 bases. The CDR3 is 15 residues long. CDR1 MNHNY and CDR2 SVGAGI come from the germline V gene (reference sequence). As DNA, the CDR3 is TGTGCCAGCAGTTCCCCTAGCGGGACGGGAGAGACCCAGTACTTC. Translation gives CASSSPSGTGETQYF.

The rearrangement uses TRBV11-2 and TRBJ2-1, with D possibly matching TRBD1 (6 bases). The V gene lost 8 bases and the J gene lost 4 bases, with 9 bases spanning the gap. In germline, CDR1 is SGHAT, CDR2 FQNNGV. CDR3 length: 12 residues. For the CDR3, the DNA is TGTGCCAGCCGAGGACAGTACAATGAGCAGTTCTTC. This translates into CASRGQYNEQFF.

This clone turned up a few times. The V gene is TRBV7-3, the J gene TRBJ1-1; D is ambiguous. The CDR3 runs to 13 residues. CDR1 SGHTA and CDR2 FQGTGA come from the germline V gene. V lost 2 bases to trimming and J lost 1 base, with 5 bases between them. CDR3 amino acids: CASSLSQNTEAFF. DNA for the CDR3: TGTGCCAGCAGCTTATCTCAGAACACTGAAGCTTTCTTT.

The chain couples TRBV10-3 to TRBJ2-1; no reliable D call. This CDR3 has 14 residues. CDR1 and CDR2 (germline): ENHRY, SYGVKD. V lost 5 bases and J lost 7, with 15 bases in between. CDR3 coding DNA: TGTGCCATCAGTTTATCCGGTGAGACAAATGAGCAGTTCTTC. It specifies CAISLSGETNEQFF.

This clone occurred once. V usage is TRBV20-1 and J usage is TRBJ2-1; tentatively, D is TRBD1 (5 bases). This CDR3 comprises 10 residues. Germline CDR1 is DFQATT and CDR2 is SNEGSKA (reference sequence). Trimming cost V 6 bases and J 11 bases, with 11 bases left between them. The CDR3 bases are TGCAGTGCCGCAGGGCAGAAGCAGTTCTTC. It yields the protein CSAAGQKQFF.

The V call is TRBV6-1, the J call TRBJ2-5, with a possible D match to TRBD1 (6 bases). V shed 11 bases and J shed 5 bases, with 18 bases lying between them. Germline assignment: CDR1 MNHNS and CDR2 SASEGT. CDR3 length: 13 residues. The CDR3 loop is CAHAQGPRETQYF. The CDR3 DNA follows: TGTGCCCACGCACAGGGCCCGAGGGAGACCCAGTACTTC.

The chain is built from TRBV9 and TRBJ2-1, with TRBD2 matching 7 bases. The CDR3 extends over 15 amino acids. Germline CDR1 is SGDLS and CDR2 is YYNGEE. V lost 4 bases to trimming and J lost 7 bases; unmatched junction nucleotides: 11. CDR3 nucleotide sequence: TGTGCCAGCAGCCCCTCGGCGGGAGCGGGAAATGAGCAGTTCTTC. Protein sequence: CASSPSAGAGNEQFF.

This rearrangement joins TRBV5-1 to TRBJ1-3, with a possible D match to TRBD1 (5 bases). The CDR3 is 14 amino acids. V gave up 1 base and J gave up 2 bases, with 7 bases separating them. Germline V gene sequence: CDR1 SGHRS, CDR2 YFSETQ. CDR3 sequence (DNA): TGCGCCAGCAGCTTGTTGGGGGCTGGAAACACCATATATTTT. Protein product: CASSLLGAGNTIYF.

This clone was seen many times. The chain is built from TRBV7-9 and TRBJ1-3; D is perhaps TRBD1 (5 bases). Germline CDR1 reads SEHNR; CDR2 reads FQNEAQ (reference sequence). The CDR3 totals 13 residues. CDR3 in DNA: TGTGCTCTCGAACGGGACCGTGGAAACACCATATATTTT. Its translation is CALERDRGNTIYF.

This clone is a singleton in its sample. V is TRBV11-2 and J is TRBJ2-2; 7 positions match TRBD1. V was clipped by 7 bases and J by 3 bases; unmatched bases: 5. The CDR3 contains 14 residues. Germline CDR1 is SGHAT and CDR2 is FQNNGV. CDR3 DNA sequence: TGTGCCAGCACCCTCGGACAGGACACCGGGGAGCTGTTTTTT. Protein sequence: CASTLGQDTGELFF.

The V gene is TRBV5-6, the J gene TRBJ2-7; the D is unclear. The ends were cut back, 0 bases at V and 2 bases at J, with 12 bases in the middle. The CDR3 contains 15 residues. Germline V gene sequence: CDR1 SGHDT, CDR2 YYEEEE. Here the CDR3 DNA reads TGTGCCAGCAGCTTGGCAGGAATATCGCCCTACGAGCAGTACTTC. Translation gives CASSLAGISPYEQYF.

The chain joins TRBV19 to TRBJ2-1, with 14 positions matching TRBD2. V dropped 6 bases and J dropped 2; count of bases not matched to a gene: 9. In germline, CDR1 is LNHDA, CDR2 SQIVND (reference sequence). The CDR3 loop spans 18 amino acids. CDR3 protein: CASSPAGTSGRTYNEQFF. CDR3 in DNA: TGTGCCAGTAGCCCTGCCGGGACTAGCGGGAGAACCTACAATGAGCAGTTCTTC.

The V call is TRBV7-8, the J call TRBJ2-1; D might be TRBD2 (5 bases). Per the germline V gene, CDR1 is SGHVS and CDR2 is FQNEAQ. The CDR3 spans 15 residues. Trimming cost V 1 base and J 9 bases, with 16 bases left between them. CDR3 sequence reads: CASSLEGRPRGEQFF. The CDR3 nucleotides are TGTGCCAGCAGCTTAGAAGGGAGACCTCGGGGTGAGCAGTTCTTC.

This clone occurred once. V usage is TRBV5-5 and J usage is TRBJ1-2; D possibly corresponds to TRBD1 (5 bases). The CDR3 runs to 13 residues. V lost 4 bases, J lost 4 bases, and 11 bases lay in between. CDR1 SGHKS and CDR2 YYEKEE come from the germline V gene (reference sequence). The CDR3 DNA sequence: TGTGCCAGCAGCGGGGGTCTTATCTATGGCTACACCTTC. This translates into CASSGGLIYGYTF.

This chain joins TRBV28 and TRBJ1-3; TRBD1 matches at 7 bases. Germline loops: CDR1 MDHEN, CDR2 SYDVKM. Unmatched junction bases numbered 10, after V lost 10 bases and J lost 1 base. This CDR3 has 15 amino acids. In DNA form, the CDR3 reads TGTGCCACCATGGGAGGGGGCGAGTCTGGAAACACCATATATTTT. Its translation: CATMGGGESGNTIYF.

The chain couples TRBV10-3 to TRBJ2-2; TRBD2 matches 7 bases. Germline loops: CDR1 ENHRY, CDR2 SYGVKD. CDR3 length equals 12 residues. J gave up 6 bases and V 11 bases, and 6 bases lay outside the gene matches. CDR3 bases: TGTGCCTCGAGGGGAGGGGCCGGGGAGCTGTTTTTT. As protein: CASRGGAGELFF.

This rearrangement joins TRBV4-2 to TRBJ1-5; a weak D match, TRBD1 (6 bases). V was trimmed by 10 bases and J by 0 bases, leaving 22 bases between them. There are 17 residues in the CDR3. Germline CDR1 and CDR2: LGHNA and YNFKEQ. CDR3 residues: CAKTTQTGQYSNQPQHF. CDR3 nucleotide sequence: TGTGCCAAAACGACCCAAACCGGACAGTATAGCAATCAGCCCCAGCATTTT.

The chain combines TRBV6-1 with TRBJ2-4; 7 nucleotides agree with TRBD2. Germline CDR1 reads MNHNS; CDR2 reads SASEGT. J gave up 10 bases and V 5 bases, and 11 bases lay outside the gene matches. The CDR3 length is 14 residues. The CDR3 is CASSPSPGAGIQYF. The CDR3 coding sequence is TGTGCCAGCAGTCCGTCCCCTGGAGCGGGAATTCAGTACTTC.

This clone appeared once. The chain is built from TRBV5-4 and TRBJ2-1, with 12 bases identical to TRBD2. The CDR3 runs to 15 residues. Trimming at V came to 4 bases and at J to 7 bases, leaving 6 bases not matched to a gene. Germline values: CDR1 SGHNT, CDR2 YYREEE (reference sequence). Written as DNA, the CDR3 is TGTGCCAGCAGCCCGCGCGGACTAGCGGGAAATGAGCAGTTCTTC. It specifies CASSPRGLAGNEQFF.

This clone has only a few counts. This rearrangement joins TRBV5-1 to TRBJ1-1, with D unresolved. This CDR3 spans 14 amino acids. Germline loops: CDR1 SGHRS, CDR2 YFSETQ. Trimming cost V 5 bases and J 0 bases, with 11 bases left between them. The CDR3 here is CASREMGMNTEAFF. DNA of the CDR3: TGCGCCAGCAGAGAGATGGGTATGAACACTGAAGCTTTCTTT.

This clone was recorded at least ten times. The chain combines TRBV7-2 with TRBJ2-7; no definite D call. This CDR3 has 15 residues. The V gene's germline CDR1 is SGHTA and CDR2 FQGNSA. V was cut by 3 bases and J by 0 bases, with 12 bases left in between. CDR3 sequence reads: CASSFGASSSYEQYF. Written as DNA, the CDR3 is TGTGCCAGCAGCTTTGGAGCATCGAGCTCCTACGAGCAGTACTTC.

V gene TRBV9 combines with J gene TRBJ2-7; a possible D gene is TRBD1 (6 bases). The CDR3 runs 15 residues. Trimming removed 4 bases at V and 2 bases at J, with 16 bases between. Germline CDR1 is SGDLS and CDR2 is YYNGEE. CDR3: CASSSSTGKPYEQYF. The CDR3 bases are TGTGCCAGCAGCTCTTCTACAGGGAAACCCTACGAGCAGTACTTC.

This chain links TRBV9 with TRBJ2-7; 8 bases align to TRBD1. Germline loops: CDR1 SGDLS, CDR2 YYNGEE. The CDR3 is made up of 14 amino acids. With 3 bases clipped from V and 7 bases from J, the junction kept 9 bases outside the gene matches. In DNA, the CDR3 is TGTGCCAGCAGCGCAAGACAGGGGTCGGGGGAGCAGTACTTC. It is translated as CASSARQGSGEQYF.

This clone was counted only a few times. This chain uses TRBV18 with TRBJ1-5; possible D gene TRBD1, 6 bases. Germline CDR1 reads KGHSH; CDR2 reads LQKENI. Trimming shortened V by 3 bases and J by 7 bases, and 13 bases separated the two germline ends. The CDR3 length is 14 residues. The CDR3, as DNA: TGTGCCAGCTCACCGTACAGGGAGATACAGCCCCAGCATTTT. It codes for CASSPYREIQPQHF.

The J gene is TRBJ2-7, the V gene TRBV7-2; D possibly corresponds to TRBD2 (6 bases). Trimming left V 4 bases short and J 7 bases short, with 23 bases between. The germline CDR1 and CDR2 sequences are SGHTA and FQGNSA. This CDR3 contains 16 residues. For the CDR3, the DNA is TGTGCCAGCAGCTGGAGGGCTAGCGAACCCTCCCCTGAGCAGTACTTC. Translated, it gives CASSWRASEPSPEQYF. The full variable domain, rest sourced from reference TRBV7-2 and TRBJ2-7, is GAGVSQSPSNKVTEKGKDVELRCDPISGHTALYWYRQSLGQGLEFLIYFQGNSAPDKSGLPSDRFSAERTGGSVSTLTIQRTQQEDSAVYLCASSWRASEPSPEQYFGPGTRLTVT.

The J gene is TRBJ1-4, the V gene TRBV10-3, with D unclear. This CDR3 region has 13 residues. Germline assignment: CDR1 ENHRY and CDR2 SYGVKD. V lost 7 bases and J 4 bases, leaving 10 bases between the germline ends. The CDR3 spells CAINSGNNEKLFF. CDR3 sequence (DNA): TGTGCCATCAACTCGGGGAATAATGAAAAACTGTTTTTT.

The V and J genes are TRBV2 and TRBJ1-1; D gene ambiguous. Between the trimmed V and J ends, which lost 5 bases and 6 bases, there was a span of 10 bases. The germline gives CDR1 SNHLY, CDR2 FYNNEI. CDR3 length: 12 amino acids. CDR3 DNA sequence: TGTGCCAGCAGTCTCCAGTTCGCTGAAGCTTTCTTT. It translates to CASSLQFAEAFF.

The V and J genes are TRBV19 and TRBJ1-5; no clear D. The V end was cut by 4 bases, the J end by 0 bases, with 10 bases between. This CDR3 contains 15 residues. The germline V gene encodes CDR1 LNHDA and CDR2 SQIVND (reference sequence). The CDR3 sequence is CASSNQYHSNQPQHF. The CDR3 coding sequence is TGTGCCAGTAGTAACCAGTATCATAGCAATCAGCCCCAGCATTTT.

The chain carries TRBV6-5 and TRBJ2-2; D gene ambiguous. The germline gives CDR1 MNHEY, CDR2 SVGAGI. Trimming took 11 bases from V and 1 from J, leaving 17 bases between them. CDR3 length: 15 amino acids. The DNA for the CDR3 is TGTGCCTCGGAGCGCGTAATGGGGAACACCGGGGAGCTGTTTTTT. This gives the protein CASERVMGNTGELFF.